This T cell receptor (beta chain) was recovered during a study of CD8 T cells in ankylosing spondylitis (TCRdb year 2017). Broadly, across the study: To find TCR variants linked to disease, the study profiled T cell receptor beta repertoires in ankylosing spondylitis patients and healthy donors. In total, the full study cohort was made up of about 110 healthy donors and 25 or so ankylosing spondylitis patients. Samples of peripheral blood were taken, and for ankylosing spondylitis patients, synovial fluid was collected as well. On the study overall, not on this receptor specifically: Some motif variants had previously been reported in the synovial fluid and blood of reactive arthritis patients, which suggests shared mechanisms of disease initiation. A TCR beta motif made up of eight highly homologous amino acid variants appeared to be characteristic of blood from ankylosing spondylitis patients. The disease-linked clones had a CD8+ phenotype and were found at relatively low frequencies in peripheral blood. The disease-linked clones were reported as significantly enriched in matched synovial fluid samples from ankylosing spondylitis patients.

TCRdb records Illumina HiSeq 2500 as the sequencer. Quantitative 5'-RACE with molecular barcodes was used to prepare TCR beta libraries. In the authors' own workflow: A new computational method based on a probabilistic model of VDJ rearrangement was used to identify disease-linked TCR variants. The public reads were reanalyzed by TCRdb: fastp trimming at Q25, MiXCR alignment, in-frame beta chains only. Identical CDR3 proteins give one entry, which carries the most common genes and DNA. In this record, the V and J calls reflect TCRdb's handling and not the investigators' own analysis. Counted in this sample were approximately 300,000 distinct CDR3 sequences; 20% to 25% of them appeared once. About 4% of the sample is taken by the ten largest. As for this clonotype: Its antigen has not been determined. No base-level quality is on record; no much larger clone is a single base apart.

V and J are trimmed by 4 bases and 10 bases, and the gene matches miss 6 bases of the junction. Inclusive of the bounding cysteine and phenylalanine, the CDR3 is 14 residues long. The read is trimmed to its CDR3 DNA, 42 bases read in frame from base 1. Per the germline V gene (reference sequence), MNHEY is the CDR1 and SMNVEV is the CDR2. The specimen was blood, either unsorted or a sorted T cell fraction (not recorded which). The sequence was obtained from a female donor with ankylosing spondylitis or in good health (not recorded which). The chain couples TRBV27 to TRBJ1-6, with 8 central nucleotides matching TRBD1. Here the CDR3 is given as CASSSTGERSPLHF. The DNA sequence is TGTGCCAGCAGTTCGACAGGGGAGCGATCACCCCTCCACTTT.